This T cell receptor (beta chain) was sequenced during a study of siplizumab effects on memory and regulatory T cells. Germline V gives CDR1 SGHVS, CDR2 FQNEAQ. Trimming removed 5 bases at V and 0 bases at J, with 27 bases between. This CDR3 has 20 residues. The data were produced by immunoSEQ multiplex PCR, yet TCRdb's version contains in-frame clones alone and is incomplete. There are under 95,000 clones in the sample; 94% occur only once, and around 0.3% lies in the top ten. Sequenced: non-Treg CD4+ T cells sorted from blood. This clonotype was obtained from a human donor in good health. V usage is TRBV7-8 and J usage is TRBJ2-3, with D possibly TRBD2 on 6 matching bases. The CDR3 protein is CASSPWGSGVQKPSTDTQYF. In DNA form, the CDR3 reads TGTGCCAGCAGCCCTTGGGGTAGCGGCGTACAAAAACCTAGCACAGATACGCAGTATTTT.